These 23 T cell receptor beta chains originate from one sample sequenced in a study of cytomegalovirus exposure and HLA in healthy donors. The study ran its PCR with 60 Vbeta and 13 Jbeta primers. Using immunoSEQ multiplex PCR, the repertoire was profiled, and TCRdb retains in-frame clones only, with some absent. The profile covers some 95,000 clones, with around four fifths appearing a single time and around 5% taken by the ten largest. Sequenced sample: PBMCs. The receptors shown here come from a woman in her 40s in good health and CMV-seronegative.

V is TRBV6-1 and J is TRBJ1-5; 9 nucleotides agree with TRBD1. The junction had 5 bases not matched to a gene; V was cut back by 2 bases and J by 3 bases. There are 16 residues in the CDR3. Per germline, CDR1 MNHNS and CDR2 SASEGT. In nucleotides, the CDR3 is TGTGCCAGCAGTGAATTAGGGACAGGGTTCAATCAGCCCCAGCATTTT. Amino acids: CASSELGTGFNQPQHF.

CDR3 sequence (DNA): TGTGCCAGCTCACCTTTAGCGGGGGAGAGCTACGAGCAGTACTTC. Protein: CASSPLAGESYEQYF. The rearrangement joins TRBV18 to TRBJ2-7; 9 positions match TRBD2. The CDR3 runs 15 residues. V lost 3 bases and J lost 3; bases outside the gene matches: 6. CDR1 is KGHSH and CDR2 is LQKENI in the germline V gene.

As DNA, the CDR3 is TGTGCCAGCAGCCCGGGACAGGGGGGCTATGGCTACACCTTC. It codes for CASSPGQGGYGYTF. The chain recombines TRBV7-9 with TRBJ1-2; 11 bases map to TRBD1. Germline V gene lookup returns CDR1 SEHNR and CDR2 FQNEAQ (reference sequence). After removal of 5 bases from V and 4 bases from J, the junction contained 3 bases not matched to a gene. The CDR3 totals 14 residues.

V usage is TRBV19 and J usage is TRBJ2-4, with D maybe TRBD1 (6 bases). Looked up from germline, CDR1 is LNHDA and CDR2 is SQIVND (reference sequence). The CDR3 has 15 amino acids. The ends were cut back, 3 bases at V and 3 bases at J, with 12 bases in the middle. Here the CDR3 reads CASSIQGWVKNIQYF. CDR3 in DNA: TGTGCCAGTAGTATTCAGGGGTGGGTCAAAAACATTCAGTACTTC.

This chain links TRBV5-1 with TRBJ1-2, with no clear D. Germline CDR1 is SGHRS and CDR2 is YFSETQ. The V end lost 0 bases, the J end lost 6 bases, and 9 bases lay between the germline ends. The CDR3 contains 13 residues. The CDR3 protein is CASSLGSSDGYTF. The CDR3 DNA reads TGCGCCAGCAGCTTGGGGTCATCGGATGGCTACACCTTC.

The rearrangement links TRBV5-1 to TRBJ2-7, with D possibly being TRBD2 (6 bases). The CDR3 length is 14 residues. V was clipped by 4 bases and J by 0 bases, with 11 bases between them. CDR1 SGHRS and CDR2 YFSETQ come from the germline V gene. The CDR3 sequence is CASSKSGHSYEQYF. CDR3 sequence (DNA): TGCGCCAGCAGCAAGAGCGGGCACTCCTACGAGCAGTACTTC.

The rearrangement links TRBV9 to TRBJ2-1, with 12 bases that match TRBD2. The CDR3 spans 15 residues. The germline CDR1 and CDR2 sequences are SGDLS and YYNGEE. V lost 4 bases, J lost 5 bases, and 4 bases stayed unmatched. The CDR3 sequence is CASSTRTSGDNEQFF. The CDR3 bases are TGTGCCAGCAGCACCCGGACTAGCGGGGACAATGAGCAGTTCTTC. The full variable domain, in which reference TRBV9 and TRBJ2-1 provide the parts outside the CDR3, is DSGVTQTPKHLITATGQRVTLRCSPRSGDLSVYWYQQSLDQGLQFLIQYYNGEERAKGNILERFSAQQFPDLHSELNLSSLELGDSALYFCASSTRTSGDNEQFFGPGTRLTVL.

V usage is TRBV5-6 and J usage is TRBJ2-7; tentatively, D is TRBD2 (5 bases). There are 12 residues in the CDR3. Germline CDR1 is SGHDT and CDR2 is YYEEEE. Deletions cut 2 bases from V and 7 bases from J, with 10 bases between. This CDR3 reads CASSFPEGEQYF. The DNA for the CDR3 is TGTGCCAGCAGCTTCCCCGAGGGTGAGCAGTACTTC. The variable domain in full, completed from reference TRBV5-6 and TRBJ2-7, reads DAGVTQSPTHLIKTRGQQVTLRCSPKSGHDTVSWYQQALGQGPQFIFQYYEEEERQRGNFPDRFSGHQFPNYSSELNVNALLLGDSALYLCASSFPEGEQYFGPGTRLTVT.

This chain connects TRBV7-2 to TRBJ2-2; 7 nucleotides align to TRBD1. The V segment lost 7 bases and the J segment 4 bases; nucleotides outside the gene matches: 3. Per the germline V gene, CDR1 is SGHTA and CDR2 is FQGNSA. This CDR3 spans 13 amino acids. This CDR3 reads CASTGQITGELFF. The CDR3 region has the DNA TGTGCCAGCACGGGACAGATCACCGGGGAGCTGTTTTTT. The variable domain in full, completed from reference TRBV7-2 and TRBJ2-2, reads GAGVSQSPSNKVTEKGKDVELRCDPISGHTALYWYRQSLGQGLEFLIYFQGNSAPDKSGLPSDRFSAERTGGSVSTLTIQRTQQEDSAVYLCASTGQITGELFFGEGSRLTVL.

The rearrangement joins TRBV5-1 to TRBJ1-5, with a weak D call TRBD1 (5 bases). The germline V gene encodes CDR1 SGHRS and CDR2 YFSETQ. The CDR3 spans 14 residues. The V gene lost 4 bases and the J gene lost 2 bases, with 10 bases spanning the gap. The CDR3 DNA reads TGCGCCAGCAGCCCGGACAACGGCAATCAGCCCCAGCATTTT. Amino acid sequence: CASSPDNGNQPQHF.

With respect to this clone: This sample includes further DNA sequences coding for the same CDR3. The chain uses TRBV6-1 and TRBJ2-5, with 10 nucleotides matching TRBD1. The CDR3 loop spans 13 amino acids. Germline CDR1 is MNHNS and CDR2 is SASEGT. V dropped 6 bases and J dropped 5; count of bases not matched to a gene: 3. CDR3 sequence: CASSGGQGETQYF. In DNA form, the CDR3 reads TGTGCCAGCAGCGGGGGACAGGGGGAGACCCAGTACTTC.

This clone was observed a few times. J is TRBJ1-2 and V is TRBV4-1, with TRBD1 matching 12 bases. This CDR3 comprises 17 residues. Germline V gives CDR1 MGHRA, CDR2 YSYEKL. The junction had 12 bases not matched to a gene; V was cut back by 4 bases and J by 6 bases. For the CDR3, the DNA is TGCGCCAGCAGCCCTTACGGGACAGGGGGCGCCCCGAATGGCTACACCTTC. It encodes CASSPYGTGGAPNGYTF.

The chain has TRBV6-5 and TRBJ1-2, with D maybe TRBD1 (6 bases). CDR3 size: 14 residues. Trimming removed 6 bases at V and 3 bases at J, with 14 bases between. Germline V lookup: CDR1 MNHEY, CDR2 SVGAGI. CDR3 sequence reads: CASRPGQNYYGYTF. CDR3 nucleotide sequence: TGTGCCAGCAGGCCTGGACAGAACTACTATGGCTACACCTTC.

The CDR3 nucleotides read TGTGCCAGCAGCGTAGGGGCAGGTTTAAACTATGGCTACACCTTC. Its translation: CASSVGAGLNYGYTF. The chain has TRBV9 and TRBJ1-2; D call uncertain. The CDR3 totals 15 residues. The germline V and J ends were trimmed by 0 bases and 2 bases, with 11 bases remaining between them. In germline, CDR1 is SGDLS, CDR2 YYNGEE.

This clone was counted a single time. CDR3 region: CASSLPDKNNEQFF. CDR3 in DNA: TGTGCCAGCAGCTTACCGGACAAGAACAATGAGCAGTTCTTC. The gene calls are TRBV7-6 and TRBJ2-1; weak D call: TRBD1 (5 bases). The CDR3 sequence is 14 residues long. The V gene's germline CDR1 is SGHVS and CDR2 FNYEAQ. Trimming stripped 2 bases from V and 5 bases from J, with 10 bases between.

The CDR3 bases are TGTGCCACCAGCAGAGGATTTGGGGCAAGCAACACTGAAGCTTTCTTT. Amino acids: CATSRGFGASNTEAFF. The rearrangement joins TRBV15 to TRBJ1-1; perhaps TRBD1 as D (5 bases). The ends were cut back, 1 base at V and 2 bases at J, with 14 bases in the middle. CDR3 size: 16 residues. Germline loops: CDR1 LNHNV, CDR2 YYDKDF (reference sequence).

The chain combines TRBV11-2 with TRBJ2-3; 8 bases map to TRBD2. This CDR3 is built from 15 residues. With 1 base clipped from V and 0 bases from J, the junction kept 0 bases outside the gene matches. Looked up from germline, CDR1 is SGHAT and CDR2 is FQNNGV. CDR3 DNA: TGTGCCAGCAGCTTAGGCGGGGGGAGCACAGATACGCAGTATTTT. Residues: CASSLGGGSTDTQYF.

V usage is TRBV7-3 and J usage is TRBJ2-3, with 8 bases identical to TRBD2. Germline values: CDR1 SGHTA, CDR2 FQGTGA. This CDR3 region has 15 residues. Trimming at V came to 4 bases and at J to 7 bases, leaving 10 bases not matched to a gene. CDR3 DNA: TGTGCCAGCAGCTCAGGCGGGGGGCTTTATTATACGCAGTATTTT. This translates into CASSSGGGLYYTQYF. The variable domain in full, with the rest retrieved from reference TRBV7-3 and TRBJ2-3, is GAGVSQTPSNKVTEKGKYVELRCDPISGHTALYWYRQSLGQGPEFLIYFQGTGAADDSGLPNDRFFAVRPEGSVSTLKIQRTERGDSAVYLCASSSGGGLYYTQYFGPGTRLTVL.

The CDR3 DNA reads TGTGCCAGCAGCGAAACAGGGCGAGTAGGGAACACTGAAGCTTTCTTT. Protein sequence: CASSETGRVGNTEAFF. V gene TRBV9 combines with J gene TRBJ1-1; D might be TRBD1 (6 bases). The CDR3 loop spans 16 amino acids. The V and J ends lost 3 bases and 1 base respectively, with 16 bases between them. Germline CDR1 reads SGDLS; CDR2 reads YYNGEE. The full variable domain, rest sourced from reference TRBV9 and TRBJ1-1, is DSGVTQTPKHLITATGQRVTLRCSPRSGDLSVYWYQQSLDQGLQFLIQYYNGEERAKGNILERFSAQQFPDLHSELNLSSLELGDSALYFCASSETGRVGNTEAFFGQGTRLTVV.

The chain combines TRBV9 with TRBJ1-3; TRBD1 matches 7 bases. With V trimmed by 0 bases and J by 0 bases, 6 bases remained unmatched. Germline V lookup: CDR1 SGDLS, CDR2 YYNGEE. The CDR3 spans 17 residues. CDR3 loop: CASSVGAGGNSGNTIYF. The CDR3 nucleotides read TGTGCCAGCAGCGTAGGGGCAGGGGGAAACTCTGGAAACACCATATATTTT.

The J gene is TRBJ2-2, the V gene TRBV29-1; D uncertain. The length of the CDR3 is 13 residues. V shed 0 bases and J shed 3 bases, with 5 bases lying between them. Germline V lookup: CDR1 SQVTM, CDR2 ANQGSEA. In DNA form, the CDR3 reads TGCAGCGTTGAAGATCTCCACACCGGGGAGCTGTTTTTT. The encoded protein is CSVEDLHTGELFF.

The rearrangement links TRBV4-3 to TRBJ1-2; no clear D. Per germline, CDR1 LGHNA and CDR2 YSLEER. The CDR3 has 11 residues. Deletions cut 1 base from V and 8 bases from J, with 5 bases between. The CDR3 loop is CASSQGLGYTF. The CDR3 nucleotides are TGCGCCAGCAGCCAAGGCCTAGGCTACACCTTC.

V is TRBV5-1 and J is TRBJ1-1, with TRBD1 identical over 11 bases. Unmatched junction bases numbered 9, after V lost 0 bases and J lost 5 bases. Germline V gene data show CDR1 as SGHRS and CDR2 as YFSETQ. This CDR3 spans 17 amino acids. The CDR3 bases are TGCGCCAGCAGCTTGGGGACAGGGGGCGCGGGATTTACTGAAGCTTTCTTT. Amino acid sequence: CASSLGTGGAGFTEAFF.